The T cell receptor beta chain described here comes from a study of blood T cells in healthy people across ages. This clonotype has just a few counts. Alongside a J-beta primer mix, a sample-barcoded 5' primer served in a second PCR lasting roughly 6 to 12 cycles. TCRdb redid the calling of the 5' RACE reads with MiXCR, one entry per CDR3 protein. The data contain around 1,500,000 distinct CDR3 sequences, 28% of them singletons. V gave up 5 bases and J gave up 8 bases; unmatched junction bases: 12. The germline V gene encodes CDR1 SGHKS and CDR2 YYEKEE (reference sequence). The CDR3 has 14 residues. The sequenced sample was blood. This sequence originates from a woman aged 25-40 years in good health. The V call is TRBV5-5, the J call TRBJ1-2; TRBD1 matches at 7 bases. The CDR3 DNA follows: TGTGCCAGCAGGTCAAACCGGGACAGTCCAGGCTACACCTTC. Its translation is CASRSNRDSPGYTF.